A single sample is the source of the 21 T cell receptor beta chains below, sequenced in a study of metastatic and nonmetastatic thyroid tumors (dated by TCRdb to 2018 to 2021). The receptor library was made with PCR. The instrument given in TCRdb is Illumina HiSeq 4000. The public reads were reanalyzed by TCRdb: fastp trimming at Q25, MiXCR alignment, in-frame beta chains only. The table for this sample lists fewer than 100,000 clones; under 15% of them were counted only once. Roughly 3.9% of the sample is in the top ten clones. No treatment had been received by any patient before thyroid surgery. The sequencing input was blood. These receptors were taken from a female donor with papillary thyroid cancer or a benign thyroid nodule (not recorded which). Some clones in this sample may be carry-over from other donors' samples.

This clone was recorded a few times. This chain joins TRBV6-1 and TRBJ2-3, with TRBD2 matching over 9 bases. Per the germline V gene, CDR1 is MNHNS and CDR2 is SASEGT. The V gene end was trimmed by 9 bases and the J gene end by 4 bases; junction bases not matched to a gene: 8. The length of the CDR3 is 14 residues. The CDR3 nucleotides read TGTGCCAGTCCCGCTAGCGGGGAGCCAGATACGCAGTATTTT. Its protein is CASPASGEPDTQYF.

This clone appeared many times. The V gene is TRBV12-3 or TRBV12-4, the J gene TRBJ2-7; TRBD1 might be the D (5 bases). The CDR3 consists of 15 residues. Between the trimmed V and J ends, which lost 6 bases and 1 base, there was a span of 16 bases. In DNA form, the CDR3 reads TGTGCCAGCAGCCCAAGGCAGGGTGGGTCCTACGAGCAGTACTTC. It codes for CASSPRQGGSYEQYF.

This clone occurred many times. The chain carries TRBV2 and TRBJ1-3; 8 bases match TRBD1. The CDR3 is made up of 14 amino acids. V was pared by 5 bases and J by 4 bases, with 4 bases of the junction left unmatched. The germline V gene has CDR1 SNHLY and CDR2 FYNNEI. The CDR3 nucleotides are TGTGCCAGCAGTCCGACAGGGGTGGGAAACACCATATATTTT. Amino acid sequence: CASSPTGVGNTIYF.

This clone was seen ten or more times. The chain employs TRBV4-2 and TRBJ2-2; 10 nucleotides agree with TRBD2. After removal of 1 base from V and 3 bases from J, the junction contained 5 bases not matched to a gene. The CDR3 has 17 residues. Germline CDR1 is LGHNA and CDR2 is YNFKEQ. CDR3 sequence reads: CASSQGIAGGYTGELFF. DNA of the CDR3: TGTGCCAGCAGCCAAGGGATAGCGGGGGGCTACACCGGGGAGCTGTTTTTT.

The sample holds many counts of this clone. The CDR3 DNA follows: TGTGCCAGCAGCTTAGGGGGGGGCCGAGAGACCCAGTACTTC. It codes for CASSLGGGRETQYF. This rearrangement joins TRBV7-2 to TRBJ2-5; possibly TRBD2 for D (7 bases). CDR1 is SGHTA, CDR2 FQGNSA, per germline. This CDR3 comprises 14 residues. The V end lost 1 base, the J end lost 4 bases, and 10 bases lay between the germline ends.

This clone occurred many times. The chain employs TRBV7-6 and TRBJ1-5; D ambiguous. V was cut by 2 bases and J by 0 bases, with 5 bases left in between. Germline values: CDR1 SGHVS, CDR2 FNYEAQ. The CDR3 runs 14 residues. Written as DNA, the CDR3 is TGTGCCAGCAGCTTACGGGGTAGCAATCAGCCCCAGCATTTT. It codes for CASSLRGSNQPQHF.

This clone appeared many times. This chain uses TRBV6-1 with TRBJ1-1; D uncertain. CDR1 is MNHNS, CDR2 SASEGT, per germline. The CDR3 is 14 amino acids. V was pared by 6 bases and J by 4 bases, with 15 bases between. The CDR3 DNA reads TGTGCCAGCAGCCCCGGGGAATGGGGCACTGAAGCTTTCTTT. It encodes CASSPGEWGTEAFF.

The chain has TRBV7-9 and TRBJ2-1, with 8 bases matching TRBD1. The CDR3 is 15 amino acids. V trimming: 5 bases; J trimming: 4 bases; junction bases outside the gene matches: 7. The germline V gene encodes CDR1 SEHNR and CDR2 FQNEAQ (reference sequence). The CDR3 loop is CASSPYRDRYNEQFF. For the CDR3, the DNA is TGTGCCAGCAGCCCCTATAGGGACAGGTACAATGAGCAGTTCTTC.

This clone has ten or more counts. V and J are TRBV9 and TRBJ1-6, with 9 bases lining up with TRBD1. This CDR3 contains 15 residues. CDR1 SGDLS and CDR2 YYNGEE come from the germline V gene. Losses at the gene ends were 3 bases for V and 7 bases for J; bases not matched to a gene: 5. The CDR3 nucleotides are TGTGCCAGCAGCGAGGGGACAGGGTCGAATTCACCCCTCCACTTT. As protein: CASSEGTGSNSPLHF.

This clone was picked up a small number of times. This CDR3 is also generated by other DNA sequences in the sample. The V and J genes are TRBV18 and TRBJ1-5; the D is unclear. The V end lost 2 bases, the J end lost 5 bases, and 22 bases lay between the germline ends. There are 18 residues in the CDR3. In germline, CDR1 is KGHSH, CDR2 LQKENI. CDR3 sequence: CASSPSRFSRGRHQPQHF. CDR3 bases: TGTGCCAGCTCACCAAGTAGGTTCTCGAGAGGGAGACATCAGCCCCAGCATTTT.

Ten or more counts support this clone. The chain couples TRBV5-1 to TRBJ1-1; D is undetermined. Germline loops: CDR1 SGHRS, CDR2 YFSETQ. The CDR3 runs 13 residues. Trimming cost V 2 bases and J 5 bases, with 10 bases left between them. CDR3 DNA: TGCGCCAGCAGCTTCGACGGCGGAACTGAAGCTTTCTTT. Its translation: CASSFDGGTEAFF.

This clone was seen at least ten times. J is TRBJ1-5 and V is TRBV12-3 or TRBV12-4; TRBD1 might be the D (5 bases). Between the trimmed V and J ends, which lost 2 bases and 5 bases, there was a span of 16 bases. The length of the CDR3 is 16 residues. The CDR3 spells CASSLHVGRGDQPQHF. The DNA for the CDR3 is TGTGCCAGCAGTTTACACGTTGGGAGGGGTGATCAGCCCCAGCATTTT.

About this clone itself: A read error may account for a junction end that differs from germline. The chain joins TRBV30 to TRBJ1-6; 7 nucleotides line up with TRBD1. There are 14 residues in the CDR3. CDR1 and CDR2 (germline): GTSNPN, SVGIG (reference sequence). CDR3 nucleotide sequence: TGTGCCTGGAGGTTTGGAGCAGGGGGGTCACCCCGCCACTTT. It specifies CAWRFGAGGSPRHF.

Notes on this clone: Being one base from a much bigger clone, this may be a read error. V gene TRBV10-3 combines with J gene TRBJ1-1; 8 bases map to TRBD1. The CDR3 sequence is 16 residues long. The germline gives CDR1 ENHRY, CDR2 SYGVKD. DNA of the CDR3: TGTGACATCCGGGGGGCACCAGGGGGCAGGGCAACTGAAGCTTTCTTT. Protein product: CDIRGAPGGRATEAFF.

The V and J genes are TRBV20-1 and TRBJ1-4; D is ambiguous. Germline CDR1 is DFQATT and CDR2 is SNEGSKA (reference sequence). This CDR3 comprises 16 residues. The V end lost 4 bases, the J end lost 7 bases, and 22 bases lay between the germline ends. In nucleotides, the CDR3 is TGCAGTGCTACTCTCACATCGACATCCAGGACTGAAAAACTGTTTTTT. It yields the protein CSATLTSTSRTEKLFF.

A word on this clone: A read error may be the cause here, since a much bigger clone is one base away. The chain couples TRBV9 to TRBJ1-2; D ambiguous. The CDR3 spans 17 residues. V was shortened by 4 bases and J by 6 bases, with 25 bases between the two germline ends. CDR1 SGDLS and CDR2 YYNGEE come from the germline V gene. The CDR3 is CASSSFGPQMRVDGYTF. DNA for the CDR3: TGTGCCAGCAGCTCATTCGGGCCTCAAATGCGCGTCGATGGCTACACCTTC.

This clone was counted at least ten times. The chain recombines TRBV28 with TRBJ1-1; no clear D. The CDR3 is 12 residues long. Per the germline V gene, CDR1 is MDHEN and CDR2 is SYDVKM. The V and J ends lost 0 bases and 7 bases respectively, with 6 bases between them. CDR3 region: CASSLWGIEAFF. The CDR3 nucleotides are TGTGCCAGCAGTTTATGGGGAATTGAAGCTTTCTTT.

This clone was recorded many times. This chain joins TRBV30 and TRBJ1-2; D is unclear. Looked up from germline, CDR1 is GTSNPN and CDR2 is SVGIG (reference sequence). This CDR3 comprises 13 residues. V lost 3 bases to trimming and J lost 1 base, with 9 bases between them. This chain's CDR3 is CAWRERSNYGYTF. CDR3 nucleotide sequence: TGTGCCTGGAGGGAACGGAGTAACTATGGCTACACCTTC.

There are a few counts of this clone. The chain employs TRBV7-8 and TRBJ2-7; D gene ambiguous. Trimming left V 1 base short and J 10 bases short, with 11 bases between. CDR1 is SGHVS and CDR2 is FQNEAQ in the germline V gene. This CDR3 contains 12 residues. CDR3 in amino acids: CASSLVGYYQYF. The DNA for the CDR3 is TGTGCCAGCAGCTTAGTGGGGTACTATCAGTACTTC.

This clone was counted ten times or more. The chain employs TRBV24-1 and TRBJ1-5; D not certain. Per germline, CDR1 KGHDR and CDR2 SFDVKD. With 12 bases removed from V and 2 bases from J, the gap between germline ends came to 10 bases. This CDR3 spans 12 amino acids. Written as DNA, the CDR3 is TGTGCCGCCCAGACCGGCAATCAGCCCCAGCATTTT. This sequence encodes CAAQTGNQPQHF.

The sample holds many counts of this clone. V is TRBV12-3 or TRBV12-4 and J is TRBJ1-2; D unclear. This CDR3 is 12 amino acids long. Deletions cut 8 bases from V and 4 bases from J, with 11 bases between. The CDR3 DNA is TGTGCCAGCTGTGGGAGTTCCTATGGCTACACCTTC. Translation: CASCGSSYGYTF.